This TCR beta chain was captured by sequencing in a study of T cell repertoires in cytomegalovirus infection. The wider study: Used in the study were CMV epitopes, some recently identified and HLA-C-restricted, others well-studied and HLA-B-restricted. Based on public TCR beta signatures, there were indications of CMV infection and of a matching HLA type.

General observations from the study: The study identified carriers of CMV plus the relevant HLA from cumulative public TCR beta family frequency. Across the ex vivo response, the dominant clonotypes were HLA-C-restricted CMV-specific TCR beta clonotypes.

TCRdb recomputed calls from the reads with MiXCR, one row per CDR3 protein. This table holds about 890,000 distinct CDR3 sequences, around 30% found once. A note on this clonotype: The antigen remains unidentified.

Germline V lookup: CDR1 MNHNS, CDR2 SASEGT. J was trimmed by 3 bases and V by 2 bases; bases with no gene match: 7. The CDR3 has 16 residues. This chain uses TRBV6-1 with TRBJ1-5; 7 nucleotides line up with TRBD1. This receptor was taken from a human donor in good health (CMV status not recorded). Some clones in this sample may be carry-over from other donors' samples. The specimen comprised cultured CD8+ T cells from PBMCs, sampled from culture after CMV antigen stimulation. The CDR3 here is CASSEIWTGLNQPQHF. The CDR3 DNA sequence: TGTGCCAGCAGTGAAATTTGGACAGGTCTCAATCAGCCCCAGCATTTT.